These 3 T cell receptor beta chains share one sample of origin, sequenced in a study of blood T cell repertoires in COVID-19. TCRdb's table, derived via immunoSEQ multiplex PCR, lists solely in-frame clones and lacks some. There are about 73,000 clones in the sample; around four fifths occur only once, and approximately 2.4% lies in the top ten. Sequencing used peripheral blood. These receptors all stem from an elderly man with active or convalescent COVID-19.

V and J are TRBV7-2 and TRBJ1-6; TRBD1 matches 9 bases. CDR1 SGHTA and CDR2 FQGNSA come from the germline V gene. The CDR3 loop spans 13 amino acids. Trimming removed 8 bases from V and 10 bases from J; junction bases left unmatched: 6. CDR3 DNA sequence: TGTGCCAGCCGGGACAGGGATGGATCACCCCTCCACTTT. As protein: CASRDRDGSPLHF.

The V call is TRBV7-9, the J call TRBJ2-2; D remains unclear. Germline V gene lookup returns CDR1 SEHNR and CDR2 FQNEAQ (reference sequence). Trimming pared 2 bases from V and 7 bases from J, leaving 8 bases between. This CDR3 has 13 amino acids. The CDR3 spells CASSLIFGGELFF. In DNA, the CDR3 is TGTGCCAGCAGCTTAATATTCGGCGGGGAGCTGTTTTTT. The variable domain in full, with the rest retrieved from reference TRBV7-9 and TRBJ2-2, is DTGVSQNPRHKITKRGQNVTFRCDPISEHNRLYWYRQTLGQGPEFLTYFQNEAQLEKSRLLSDRFSAERPKGSFSTLEIQRTEQGDSAMYLCASSLIFGGELFFGEGSRLTVL.

The chain combines TRBV5-1 with TRBJ2-3; maybe TRBD1 (6 bases). There are 14 residues in the CDR3. V was cut by 5 bases and J by 2 bases, with 12 bases left in between. The germline V gene has CDR1 SGHRS and CDR2 YFSETQ. This CDR3 is CASSSGTPTDTQYF. The CDR3 nucleotides read TGCGCCAGCAGTTCCGGGACACCCACAGATACGCAGTATTTT.